This T cell receptor (beta chain) was identified in a study of blood T cell repertoires in COVID-19. The wider study: Samples taken during acute and convalescent COVID-19 were collected in the United States, Italy and Spain.

Authors' data handling: Reference gene primers were amplified, and this amplification served to estimate nucleated cell counts. Sequencing was performed with immunoSEQ multiplex PCR; in TCRdb, only in-frame clones are kept and a portion is missing. That table gives V, J and clone size, and the DNA gave D and trimming. The table lists under 150,000 clones, approximately 84% of them singletons. The V end lost 2 bases, the J end lost 5 bases, and 13 bases lay between the germline ends. Germline lookup yields CDR1 SGHTA and CDR2 FQGNSA. This CDR3 is 15 amino acids long. This rearrangement joins TRBV7-2 to TRBJ2-1, with a weak D call TRBD1 (6 bases). What was sequenced was peripheral blood. This sequence originates from a woman older than 75 in a cohort sampled during active or convalescent COVID-19. CDR3 amino acids: CASSLRAGVNNEQFF. CDR3 coding DNA: TGTGCCAGCAGCTTAAGGGCAGGGGTAAACAATGAGCAGTTCTTC.